Presented here are 20 T cell receptor beta chains from one specimen sequenced in a study of T cells in Graves' hyperthyroidism and ophthalmopathy. It was RNA transcripts that yielded the amplified TCR beta CDR3 regions. The TCR CDR3 was amplified in a first-round RT-PCR using the HTBI primer set. A single record per CDR3 protein comes from TCRdb applying MiXCR to the multiplex PCR reads. Of about 350,000 distinct CDR3 sequences listed, approximately 19% are singletons. Sequencing was performed on blood. These receptors were collected from a woman younger than 35 with Graves' hyperthyroidism.

The table lists this clonotype with many counts. The chain has TRBV12-3 or TRBV12-4 and TRBJ1-1; D might be TRBD1 (5 bases). The CDR3 has 12 amino acids. With 5 bases removed from V and 3 bases from J, the gap between germline ends came to 7 bases. CDR3 in amino acids: CASSDSHTEAFF. In nucleotides, the CDR3 is TGTGCCAGCAGTGACAGCCACACTGAAGCTTTCTTT.

This clonotype was detected ten times or more. The chain is built from TRBV10-3 and TRBJ2-7, with D unclear. Germline CDR1 is ENHRY and CDR2 is SYGVKD. V lost 0 bases and J lost 0, with 9 bases in between. The CDR3 extends over 15 amino acids. CDR3 amino acids: CAISESLGTSYEQYF. The CDR3 DNA reads as TGTGCCATCAGTGAGTCGCTGGGAACCTCCTACGAGCAGTACTTC.

This clonotype was counted many times. J is TRBJ2-7 and V is TRBV18, with a tentative D call TRBD1 (5 bases). CDR3 length: 12 amino acids. The V and J ends lost 6 bases and 5 bases respectively, with 11 bases between them. Germline CDR1 KGHSH, CDR2 LQKENI. The CDR3 loop reads CASSPFRDEQYF. The CDR3 bases are TGTGCCAGCTCCCCTTTCAGGGACGAGCAGTACTTC.

This clonotype was observed at least ten times. The chain employs TRBV12-3 or TRBV12-4 and TRBJ1-3, with D possibly being TRBD1 (5 bases). The CDR3 extends over 14 amino acids. Trimming took off 8 bases at V and 4 bases at J, with 15 bases between the two ends. The CDR3 loop reads CASGRPGGGNTIYF. The CDR3 DNA sequence: TGTGCCAGCGGACGACCGGGGGGAGGAAACACCATATATTTT.

This clonotype was seen at least ten times. V is TRBV7-9 and J is TRBJ1-2; TRBD1 aligns across 7 bases. The CDR3 is made up of 14 amino acids. CDR1 is SEHNR, CDR2 FQNEAQ, per germline (reference sequence). J gave up 4 bases and V 2 bases, and 4 bases lay outside the gene matches. CDR3 in DNA: TGTGCCAGCAGCTTACCGGGACAGTCCTATGGCTACACCTTC. It is translated as CASSLPGQSYGYTF. Full variable domain (remainder filled in from reference TRBV7-9 and TRBJ1-2): DTGVSQNPRHKITKRGQNVTFRCDPISEHNRLYWYRQTLGQGPEFLTYFQNEAQLEKSRLLSDRFSAERPKGSFSTLEIQRTEQGDSAMYLCASSLPGQSYGYTFGSGTRLTVV.

This clonotype was counted only a few times. The V call is TRBV27, the J call TRBJ2-5; unclear D gene. The CDR3 runs to 13 residues. CDR1 is MNHEY and CDR2 is SMNVEV in the germline V gene (reference sequence). The ends were cut back, 5 bases at V and 2 bases at J, with 9 bases in the middle. CDR3 nucleotide sequence: TGTGCCAGCAGTCCCCTTGTACAAGAGACCCAGTACTTC. It specifies CASSPLVQETQYF.

Many counts were recorded for this clonotype. This sequence joins TRBV27 and TRBJ1-3; D call uncertain. This CDR3 contains 15 residues. Deletions cut 5 bases from V and 6 bases from J, with 17 bases between. From germline, CDR1 is MNHEY and CDR2 SMNVEV (reference sequence). CDR3 nucleotides: TGTGCCAGCAGTCCGAGCCCCATAGTTATAAACACCATATATTTT. Translating gives CASSPSPIVINTIYF.

This clonotype was observed many times. The chain recombines TRBV28 with TRBJ2-5; TRBD1 is a possible D gene (6 bases). The CDR3 has 14 amino acids. The germline gives CDR1 MDHEN, CDR2 SYDVKM. With 7 bases removed from V and 3 bases from J, the gap between germline ends came to 15 bases. In DNA, the CDR3 is TGTGCCAGCACCGACCTCGAGGGGGAAGAGACCCAGTACTTC. Translation: CASTDLEGEETQYF. Full variable domain (missing parts from reference TRBV28 and TRBJ2-5): DVKVTQSSRYLVKRTGEKVFLECVQDMDHENMFWYRQDPGLGLRLIYFSYDVKMKEKGDIPEGYSVSREKKERFSLILESASTNQTSMYLCASTDLEGEETQYFGPGTRLLVL.

This clonotype was counted many times. The chain recombines TRBV29-1 with TRBJ2-5; 7 positions agree with TRBD1. With V trimmed by 4 bases and J by 1 base, 9 bases remained unmatched. Germline V gene sequence: CDR1 SQVTM, CDR2 ANQGSEA. CDR3 length: 15 residues. CDR3 loop: CSVANLYRGQETQYF. The CDR3 DNA sequence: TGCAGCGTTGCCAATTTATACAGGGGCCAAGAGACCCAGTACTTC.

This clonotype was detected a few times. A read error is possible here, since a much larger clone lies one base away. The chain combines TRBV28 with TRBJ2-5; TRBD2 might be the D (5 bases). Germline CDR1 and CDR2: MDHEN and SYDVKM. The CDR3 is made up of 13 amino acids. CDR3 residues: CASSSGIRETKYF. DNA for the CDR3: TGTGCCAGCAGTTCCGGGATCAGAGAGACCAAGTACTTC.

J is TRBJ2-7 and V is TRBV7-2; TRBD1 is a possible D gene (6 bases). The CDR3 runs 15 residues. Trimming shortened V by 1 base and J by 0 bases, and 10 bases separated the two germline ends. The germline V gene has CDR1 SGHTA and CDR2 FQGNSA. This CDR3 reads CASSLVPDSSYEQYF. Written as DNA, the CDR3 is TGTGCCAGCAGCTTAGTCCCGGACAGCTCCTACGAGCAGTACTTC. The whole variable domain, remainder taken from reference TRBV7-2 and TRBJ2-7, is GAGVSQSPSNKVTEKGKDVELRCDPISGHTALYWYRQSLGQGLEFLIYFQGNSAPDKSGLPSDRFSAERTGGSVSTLTIQRTQQEDSAVYLCASSLVPDSSYEQYFGPGTRLTVT.

This clonotype was recorded many times. The CDR3 is CASSPQQGLQETQYF. Here the CDR3 DNA reads TGTGCCAGCAGCCCGCAACAGGGGTTACAAGAGACCCAGTACTTC. V and J are TRBV12-3 or TRBV12-4 and TRBJ2-5; 7 nucleotides match TRBD1. With 6 bases clipped from V and 2 bases from J, the junction kept 9 bases outside the gene matches. The CDR3 runs 15 residues.

This clonotype was found a few times. V gene TRBV4-1 combines with J gene TRBJ2-2; D is ambiguous. Deletions cut 1 base from V and 3 bases from J, with 9 bases between. The CDR3 consists of 15 residues. The germline gives CDR1 MGHRA, CDR2 YSYEKL. In DNA form, the CDR3 reads TGCGCCAGCAGCCAAGTAAGATTGTACACCGGGGAGCTGTTTTTT. Translation gives CASSQVRLYTGELFF.

The chain employs TRBV4-1 and TRBJ2-5; 7 nucleotides line up with TRBD1. The J segment lost 9 bases and the V segment lost 2 bases, leaving 21 bases of the junction unmatched. The CDR3 totals 18 residues. Germline V CDR1 and CDR2: MGHRA, YSYEKL. DNA of the CDR3: TGCGCCAGCAGCCAACCCACTGATAGCTGGGACGCCCAGGGGGCCCAGTACTTC. It codes for CASSQPTDSWDAQGAQYF.

This clonotype was observed many times. V usage is TRBV6-1 and J usage is TRBJ2-5; D may be TRBD1 or TRBD2 (5 bases each). V shed 7 bases and J shed 5 bases, with 14 bases lying between them. The CDR3 runs to 13 residues. CDR1 and CDR2 from the germline V gene are MNHNS and SASEGT. The CDR3 sequence: CASKIEGLETQYF. CDR3 sequence (DNA): TGTGCCAGCAAGATCGAGGGGCTCGAGACCCAGTACTTC.

The table lists this clonotype with many counts. This rearrangement joins TRBV12-3 or TRBV12-4 to TRBJ1-3, with D unresolved. V gave up 6 bases and J gave up 0 bases, with 15 bases separating them. This CDR3 is built from 16 residues. The CDR3 region is CASSPWTGNSGNTIYF. The CDR3, as DNA: TGTGCCAGCAGCCCTTGGACGGGAAACTCTGGAAACACCATATATTTT.

This clonotype was detected ten times or more. The chain links TRBV11-1 to TRBJ2-7, with 7 bases fitting TRBD1. V lost 5 bases to trimming and J lost 0 bases; unmatched junction nucleotides: 10. The CDR3 consists of 16 residues. In germline, CDR1 is SGHAT, CDR2 FQDESV (reference sequence). CDR3 region: CASSPPRTGLSYEQYF. The CDR3 bases are TGTGCCAGCAGCCCCCCACGGACAGGCCTCTCCTACGAGCAGTACTTC.

This clonotype was counted ten times or more. The chain employs TRBV19 and TRBJ1-5; TRBD1 matches at 9 bases. Germline V CDR1 and CDR2: LNHDA, SQIVND (reference sequence). The J segment lost 5 bases and the V segment lost 7 bases, leaving 3 bases of the junction unmatched. This CDR3 is 13 amino acids long. CDR3 sequence: CASNRGRDQPQHF. Written as DNA, the CDR3 is TGTGCCAGTAACAGGGGGCGCGATCAGCCCCAGCATTTT.

This clonotype was counted many times. The rearrangement joins TRBV20-1 to TRBJ2-7, with 10 bases lining up with TRBD2. Germline V gene data show CDR1 as DFQATT and CDR2 as SNEGSKA (reference sequence). The junction had 11 bases not matched to a gene; V was cut back by 6 bases and J by 0 bases. The CDR3 is made up of 16 amino acids. The CDR3 DNA is TGCAGTGCCTTACACACTAGCGGGGAAAGCTCCTACGAGCAGTACTTC. Encoded protein: CSALHTSGESSYEQYF.

This clonotype was recorded many times. The rearrangement joins TRBV5-6 to TRBJ1-5; D call uncertain. The germline gives CDR1 SGHDT, CDR2 YYEEEE. The CDR3 is made up of 16 amino acids. Trimming left V 4 bases short and J 4 bases short, with 18 bases between. The CDR3 DNA follows: TGTGCCAGCAGCCCCCATGGCATGAGTCTGAATCAGCCCCAGCATTTT. It codes for CASSPHGMSLNQPQHF.